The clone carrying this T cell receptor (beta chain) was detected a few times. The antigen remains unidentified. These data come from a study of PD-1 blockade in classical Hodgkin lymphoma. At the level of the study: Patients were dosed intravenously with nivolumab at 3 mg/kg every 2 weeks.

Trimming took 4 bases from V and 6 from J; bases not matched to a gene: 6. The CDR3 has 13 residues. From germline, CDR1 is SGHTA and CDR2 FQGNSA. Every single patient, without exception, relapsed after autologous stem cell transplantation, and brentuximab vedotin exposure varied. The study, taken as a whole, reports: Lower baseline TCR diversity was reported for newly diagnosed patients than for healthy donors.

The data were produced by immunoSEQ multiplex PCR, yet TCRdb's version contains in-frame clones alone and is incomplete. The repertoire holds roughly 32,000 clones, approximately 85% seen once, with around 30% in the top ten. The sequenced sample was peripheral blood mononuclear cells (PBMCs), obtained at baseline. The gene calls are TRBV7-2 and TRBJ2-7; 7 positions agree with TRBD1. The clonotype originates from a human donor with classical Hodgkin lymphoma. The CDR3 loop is CASSSQTGVEQYF. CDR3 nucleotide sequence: TGTGCCAGCAGCTCCCAAACAGGGGTCGAGCAGTACTTC.